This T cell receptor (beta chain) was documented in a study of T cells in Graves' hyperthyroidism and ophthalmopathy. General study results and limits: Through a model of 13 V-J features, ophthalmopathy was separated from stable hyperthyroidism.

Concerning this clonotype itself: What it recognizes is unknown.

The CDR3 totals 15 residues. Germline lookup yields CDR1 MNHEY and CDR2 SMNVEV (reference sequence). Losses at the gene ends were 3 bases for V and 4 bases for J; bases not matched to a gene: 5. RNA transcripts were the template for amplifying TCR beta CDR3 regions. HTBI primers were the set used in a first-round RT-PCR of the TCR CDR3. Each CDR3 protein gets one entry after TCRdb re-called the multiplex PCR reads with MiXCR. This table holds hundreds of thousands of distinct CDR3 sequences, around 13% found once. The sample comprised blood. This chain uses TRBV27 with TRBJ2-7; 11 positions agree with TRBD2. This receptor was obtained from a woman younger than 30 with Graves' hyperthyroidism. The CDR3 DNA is TGTGCCAGCAGTTTTGTAGCGGGAGGGCCATACGAGCAGTACTTC. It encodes CASSFVAGGPYEQYF.